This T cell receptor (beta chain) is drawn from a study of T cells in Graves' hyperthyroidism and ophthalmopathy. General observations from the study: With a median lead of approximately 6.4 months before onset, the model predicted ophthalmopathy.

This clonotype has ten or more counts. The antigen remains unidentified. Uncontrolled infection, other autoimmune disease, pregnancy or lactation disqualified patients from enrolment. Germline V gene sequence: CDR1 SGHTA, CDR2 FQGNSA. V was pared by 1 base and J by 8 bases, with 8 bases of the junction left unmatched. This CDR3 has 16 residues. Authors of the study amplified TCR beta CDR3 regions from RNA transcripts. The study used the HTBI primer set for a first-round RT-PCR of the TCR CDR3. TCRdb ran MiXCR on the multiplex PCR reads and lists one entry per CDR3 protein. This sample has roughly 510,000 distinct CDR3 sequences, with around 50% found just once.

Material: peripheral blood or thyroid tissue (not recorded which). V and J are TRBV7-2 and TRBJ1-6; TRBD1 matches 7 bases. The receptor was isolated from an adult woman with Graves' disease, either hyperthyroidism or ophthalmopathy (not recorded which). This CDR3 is CASSLEGRGIDSPLHF. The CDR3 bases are TGTGCCAGCAGCTTAGAGGGCAGGGGGATTGATTCACCCCTCCACTTT.